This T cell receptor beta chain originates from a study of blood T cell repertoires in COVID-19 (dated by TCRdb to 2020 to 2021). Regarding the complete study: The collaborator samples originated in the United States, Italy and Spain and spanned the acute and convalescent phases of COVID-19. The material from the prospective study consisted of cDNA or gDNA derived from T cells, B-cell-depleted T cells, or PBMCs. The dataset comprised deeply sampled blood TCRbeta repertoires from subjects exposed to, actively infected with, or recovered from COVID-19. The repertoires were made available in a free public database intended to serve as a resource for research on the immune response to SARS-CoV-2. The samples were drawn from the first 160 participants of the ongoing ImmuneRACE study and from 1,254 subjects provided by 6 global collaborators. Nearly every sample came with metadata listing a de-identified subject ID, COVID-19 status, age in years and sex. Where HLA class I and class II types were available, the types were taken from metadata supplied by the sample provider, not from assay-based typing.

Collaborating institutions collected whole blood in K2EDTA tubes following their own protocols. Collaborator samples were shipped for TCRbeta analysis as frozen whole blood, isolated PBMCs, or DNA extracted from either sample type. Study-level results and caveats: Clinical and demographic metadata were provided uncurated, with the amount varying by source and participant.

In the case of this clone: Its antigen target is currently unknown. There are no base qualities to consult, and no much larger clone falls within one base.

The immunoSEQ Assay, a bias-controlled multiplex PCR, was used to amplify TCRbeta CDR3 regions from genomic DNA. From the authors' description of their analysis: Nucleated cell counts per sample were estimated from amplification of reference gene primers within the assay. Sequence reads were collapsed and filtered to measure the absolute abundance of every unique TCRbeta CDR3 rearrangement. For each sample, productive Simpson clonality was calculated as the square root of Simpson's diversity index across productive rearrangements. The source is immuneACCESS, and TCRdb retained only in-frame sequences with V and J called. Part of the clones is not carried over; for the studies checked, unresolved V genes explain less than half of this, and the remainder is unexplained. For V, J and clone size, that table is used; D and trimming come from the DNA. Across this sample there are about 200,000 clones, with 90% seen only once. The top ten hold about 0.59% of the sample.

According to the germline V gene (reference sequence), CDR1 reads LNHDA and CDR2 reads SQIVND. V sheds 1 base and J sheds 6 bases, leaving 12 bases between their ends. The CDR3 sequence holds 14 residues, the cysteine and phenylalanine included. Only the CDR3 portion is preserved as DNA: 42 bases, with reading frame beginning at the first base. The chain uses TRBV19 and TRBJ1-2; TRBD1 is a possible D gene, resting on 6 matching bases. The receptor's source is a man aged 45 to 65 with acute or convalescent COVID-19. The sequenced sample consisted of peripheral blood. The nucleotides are TGTGCCAGTAGTATAGTGACAGGACAGAATGGCTACACCTTC. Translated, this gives CASSIVTGQNGYTF.